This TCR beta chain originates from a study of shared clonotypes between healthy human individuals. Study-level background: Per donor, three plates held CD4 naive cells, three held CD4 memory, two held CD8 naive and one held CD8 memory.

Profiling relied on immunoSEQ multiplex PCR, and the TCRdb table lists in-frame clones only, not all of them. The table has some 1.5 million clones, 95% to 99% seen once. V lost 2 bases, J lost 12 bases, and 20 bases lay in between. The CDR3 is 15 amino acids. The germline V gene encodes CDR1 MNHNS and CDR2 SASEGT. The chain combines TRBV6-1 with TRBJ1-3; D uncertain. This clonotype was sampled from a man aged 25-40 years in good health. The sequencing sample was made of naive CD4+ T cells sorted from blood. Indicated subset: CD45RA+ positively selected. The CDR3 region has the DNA TGTGCCAGCAGTGAAATCGGCAGCCCAACAGCGGTCATATATTTT. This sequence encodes CASSEIGSPTAVIYF.